This T cell receptor (beta chain) is from a study of cytomegalovirus exposure and HLA in healthy donors. About this clone: The antigen remains undetermined.

Both 60 Vbeta primers and 13 Jbeta primers went into the PCR. The assay was immunoSEQ multiplex PCR, and TCRdb's table has in-frame clones only and misses some. The sample includes about 140,000 clones, 80% to 85% of them seen just once. General study results and limits: HLA restriction was apparent for most CMV-associated TCR beta chains in a later analysis.

V was trimmed by 8 bases and J by 2 bases, leaving 12 bases between them. This CDR3 spans 13 amino acids. CDR1 and CDR2 from the germline V gene are MNHEY and SVGAGI. The chain recombines TRBV6-5 with TRBJ1-1; D ambiguous. Material for sequencing was PBMCs. This clonotype was sampled from a female donor in good health and CMV-seronegative. CDR3 bases: TGTGCCAGCGGGAGAGCAGGTAACACTGAAGCTTTCTTT. This translates into CASGRAGNTEAFF.